Described below is a single T cell receptor (beta chain) sequence and its context. Its matching antigen is unknown. An end of the junction does not agree with germline; a read error may underlie this. Only in-frame clones appear in the TCRdb table, and some are missing; sequencing was by immunoSEQ multiplex PCR. In the table there are about 74,000 clones, more than 70% of which are singletons. This specimen comes from a study of vaccination effects on CD4 cells after COVID-19. Study in general: Viral peptide pools were used in the ViraFEST assay to expand antigen-specific CD4+ T cells, and sequencing came afterward.

Culture proceeded for nine to ten days, and CD4+ T cells were then isolated. Vaccinated recipients, who were negative for nucleocapsid antibodies, had no history of SARS-CoV-2 infection. General study findings and limits: Clones from infection and from vaccination both contracted markedly late after vaccination.

Source: CD4+ T cells from PBMCs cultured without peptide, taken before COVID-19 vaccination. The receptor was derived from a human donor who received a COVID-19 vaccine.

CDR3 loop: CASRQTSGGATNTQYF. The CDR3 DNA reads TGTGCCAGCAGGCAAACTAGCGGGGGGGCCACAAATACGCAGTATTTT. The rearrangement links TRBV11-2 to TRBJ2-3; 13 positions match TRBD2. The CDR3 totals 16 residues. The germline CDR1 and CDR2 sequences are SGHAT and FQNNGV. Drawing the rest from reference TRBV11-2 and TRBJ2-3, the complete variable domain is EAGVAQSPRYKIIEKRQSVAFWCNPISGHATLYWYQQILGQGPKLLIQFQNNGVVDDSQLPKDRFSAERLKGVDSTLKIQPAKLEDSAVYLCASRQTSGGATNTQYFGPGTRLTVL.